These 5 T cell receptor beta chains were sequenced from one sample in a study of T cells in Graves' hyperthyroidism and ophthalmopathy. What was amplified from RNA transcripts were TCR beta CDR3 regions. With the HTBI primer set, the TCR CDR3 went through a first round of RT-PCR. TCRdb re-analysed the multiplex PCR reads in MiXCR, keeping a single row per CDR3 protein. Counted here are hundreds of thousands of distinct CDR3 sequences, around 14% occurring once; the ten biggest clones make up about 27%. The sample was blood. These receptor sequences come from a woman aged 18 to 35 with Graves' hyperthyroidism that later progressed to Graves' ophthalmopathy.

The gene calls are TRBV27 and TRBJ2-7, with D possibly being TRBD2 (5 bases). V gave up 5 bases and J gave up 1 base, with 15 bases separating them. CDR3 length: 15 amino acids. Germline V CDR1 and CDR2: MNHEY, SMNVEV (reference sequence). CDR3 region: CASSLTPGFSYEQYF. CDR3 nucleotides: TGTGCCAGCAGTCTTACCCCGGGATTTTCCTACGAGCAGTACTTC.

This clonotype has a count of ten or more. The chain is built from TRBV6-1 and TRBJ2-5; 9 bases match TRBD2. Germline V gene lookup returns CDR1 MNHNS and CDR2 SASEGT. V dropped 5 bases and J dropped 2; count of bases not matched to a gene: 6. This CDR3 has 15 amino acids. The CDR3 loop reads CASSPAGGSQETQYF. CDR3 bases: TGTGCCAGCAGTCCGGCGGGAGGGTCACAAGAGACCCAGTACTTC.

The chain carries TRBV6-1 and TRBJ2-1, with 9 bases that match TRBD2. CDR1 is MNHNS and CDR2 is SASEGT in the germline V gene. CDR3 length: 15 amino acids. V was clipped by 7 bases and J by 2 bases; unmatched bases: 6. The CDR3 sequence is CASTERGAPYNEQFF. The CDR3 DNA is TGTGCCAGCACCGAGCGGGGGGCCCCCTACAATGAGCAGTTCTTC.

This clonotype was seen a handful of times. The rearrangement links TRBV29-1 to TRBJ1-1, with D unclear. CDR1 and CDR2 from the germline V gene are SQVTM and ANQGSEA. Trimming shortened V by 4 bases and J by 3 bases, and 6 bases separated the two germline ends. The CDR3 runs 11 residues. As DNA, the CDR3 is TGCAGCGTTGTCCGGGACACTGAAGCTTTCTTT. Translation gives CSVVRDTEAFF.

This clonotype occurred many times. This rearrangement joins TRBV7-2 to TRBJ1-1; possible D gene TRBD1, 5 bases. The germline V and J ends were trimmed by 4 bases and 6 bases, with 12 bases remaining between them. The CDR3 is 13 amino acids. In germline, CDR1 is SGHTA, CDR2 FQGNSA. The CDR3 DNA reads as TGTGCCAGCAGCTCCGACAGTTTCGCTGAAGCTTTCTTT. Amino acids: CASSSDSFAEAFF.